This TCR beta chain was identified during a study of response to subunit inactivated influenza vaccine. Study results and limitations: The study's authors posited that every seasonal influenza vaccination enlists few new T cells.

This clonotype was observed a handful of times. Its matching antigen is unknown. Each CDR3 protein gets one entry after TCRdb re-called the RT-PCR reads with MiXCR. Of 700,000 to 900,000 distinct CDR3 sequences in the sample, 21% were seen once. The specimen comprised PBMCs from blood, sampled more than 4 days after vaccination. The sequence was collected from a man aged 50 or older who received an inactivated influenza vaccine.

CDR3 nucleotide sequence: TGCGCCAGCAGCTTGGTTAGCGGGAGAGTACCCAATGAGCAGTTCTTC. Its protein product is CASSLVSGRVPNEQFF. This chain links TRBV5-1 with TRBJ2-1; 9 bases are a match to TRBD2. The germline V gene encodes CDR1 SGHRS and CDR2 YFSETQ. V lost 0 bases and J lost 6; bases outside the gene matches: 7. The CDR3 is made up of 16 amino acids. Full variable domain (missing parts from reference TRBV5-1 and TRBJ2-1): KAGVTQTPRYLIKTRGQQVTLSCSPISGHRSVSWYQQTPGQGLQFLFEYFSETQRNKGNFPGRFSGRQFSNSRSEMNVSTLELGDSALYLCASSLVSGRVPNEQFFGPGTRLTVL.